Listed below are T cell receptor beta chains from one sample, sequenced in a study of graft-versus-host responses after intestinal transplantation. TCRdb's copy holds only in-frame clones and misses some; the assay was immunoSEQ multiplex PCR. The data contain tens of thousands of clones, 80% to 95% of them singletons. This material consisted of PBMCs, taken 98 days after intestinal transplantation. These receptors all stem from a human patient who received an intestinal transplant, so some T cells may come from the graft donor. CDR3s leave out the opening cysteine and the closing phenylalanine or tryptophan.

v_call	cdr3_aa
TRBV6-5	ASSYRFQGILETQY
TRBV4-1	ASSQVVASGGSTYEQY
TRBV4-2	ASSQRGQGGTEAF
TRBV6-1	ASSDRVGGNQPQH
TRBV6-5	ASSPGGLGEKLF
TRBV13	ASTLRGSNQPQH
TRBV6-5	ASSEVGTEAF
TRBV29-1	SVGETGGNQPQH
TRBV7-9	ASSLGLAGSGANVLT
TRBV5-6	ASSFRTSGTSYNEQF
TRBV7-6	ASSALSGRQETQY
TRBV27	ASSLRQGLSSYEQY
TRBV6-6	ASSFLWQGVNEQY
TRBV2	ASSEALPRGTLYNEQF
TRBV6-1	ASSEWGQPNSNQPQH
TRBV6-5	ASSYWVGGDSYEQY
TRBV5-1	ASSLGILNEKLF
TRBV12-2	ASRFGTGGGYT
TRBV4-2	ASSQGTSGGDTQY
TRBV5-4	ASSGPTIEQF
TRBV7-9	ASKWDNEQF
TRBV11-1	ASSLALQGIAYEQY
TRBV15	ATSRDRVFSYEQY
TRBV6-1	ASRGTGLNYGYT
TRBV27	ASSRAGTGVYEQY
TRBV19	ASSIPSTGGNTPQH
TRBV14	ASSQEWGRLLFQETEAF
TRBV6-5	ASSYAAGGPNEQF
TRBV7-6	ASSLRGEETQY
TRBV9	ASSVRTSGSYEQY
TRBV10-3	AISVPGQGAREQY
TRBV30	AWSVPGIYNQPQH
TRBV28	ASSEAPGQGAGQQY
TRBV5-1	ASSLGGGGETQY
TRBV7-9	ASSLFRTGKDTEAF
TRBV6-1	ASSDRVNSNQPQH
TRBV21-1	ASSSRTGENEQF
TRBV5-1	ASSLGRQGSGELF
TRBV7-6	ASSLEGEKAYEQY
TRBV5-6	ASSLGGDTEAF
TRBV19	ASRPGQAVTDTQY
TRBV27	ASRDGDTGELF
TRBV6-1	ASSEAIYGYT
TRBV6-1	ASSESVVGAWGEKLF
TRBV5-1	ATTLAGGPKDTQY
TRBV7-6	ASSLGGGSGNTIY
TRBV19	ASRLTGENQPQH
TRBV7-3	ASSLLAGGGTDTQY
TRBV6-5	ASSYSGYPNTEAF
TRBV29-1	SVLVGTEAF
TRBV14	ASSPLAGGDEQY
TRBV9	ASSAARRGPNTGELF
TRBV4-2	ASSLDRTYEQY